This T cell receptor beta chain was captured in a study of human T cells and chemical hapten exposure. With respect to this clonotype: The antigen is undetermined.

General study results and limits: TCRs above 1 in 1000 frequency did not change with DPC sensitization.

Individual cDNA molecules in this library carried unique molecular identifiers. A single record per CDR3 protein comes from TCRdb applying MiXCR to the 5' RACE reads. The sample shows approximately 80,000 distinct CDR3 sequences, about 16% of them seen only once. Total RNA was isolated from unfractionated whole blood. The source is a female donor in good health.

The CDR3 DNA reads as TGCGCCAGCAGCTTGAAAAGCTCTCATACGAACACCGGGGAGCTGTTTTTT. It translates to CASSLKSSHTNTGELFF. The rearrangement links TRBV5-1 to TRBJ2-2; D not resolved. The CDR3 totals 17 residues. Trimming cost V 1 base and J 0 bases, with 13 bases left between them. Germline V gene data show CDR1 as SGHRS and CDR2 as YFSETQ.